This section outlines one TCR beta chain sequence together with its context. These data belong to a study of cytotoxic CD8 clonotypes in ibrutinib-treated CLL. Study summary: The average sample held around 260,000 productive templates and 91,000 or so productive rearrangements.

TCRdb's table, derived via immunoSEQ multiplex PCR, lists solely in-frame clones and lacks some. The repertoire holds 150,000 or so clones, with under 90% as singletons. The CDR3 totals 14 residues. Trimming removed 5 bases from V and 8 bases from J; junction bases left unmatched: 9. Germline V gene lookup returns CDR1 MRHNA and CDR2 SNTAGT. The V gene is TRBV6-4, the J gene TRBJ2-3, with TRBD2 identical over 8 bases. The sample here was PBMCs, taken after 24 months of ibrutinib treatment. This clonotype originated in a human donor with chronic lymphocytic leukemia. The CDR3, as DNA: TGTGCCAGCAGTCCCTCCTGGACTAGCACTACGCAGTATTTT. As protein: CASSPSWTSTTQYF.